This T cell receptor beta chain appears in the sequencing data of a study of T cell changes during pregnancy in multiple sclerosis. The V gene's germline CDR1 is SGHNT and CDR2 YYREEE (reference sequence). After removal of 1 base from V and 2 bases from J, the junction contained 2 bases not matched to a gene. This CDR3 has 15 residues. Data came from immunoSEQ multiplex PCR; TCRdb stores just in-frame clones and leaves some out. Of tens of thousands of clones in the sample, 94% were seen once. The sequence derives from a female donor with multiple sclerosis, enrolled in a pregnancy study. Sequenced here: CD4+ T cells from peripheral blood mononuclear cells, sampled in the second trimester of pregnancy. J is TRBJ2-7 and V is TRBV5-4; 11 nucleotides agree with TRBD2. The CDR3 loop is CASSLWGLAAYEQYF. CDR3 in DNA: TGTGCCAGCAGCTTGTGGGGACTAGCGGCCTACGAGCAGTACTTC.